Below, 32 T cell receptor beta chains from the same sample are listed, as sequenced in a study of PD-L1 blockade in urothelial cancer. As for time point: peripheral blood 6 weeks after treatment start. Measured with immunoSEQ multiplex PCR; TCRdb has only the in-frame clones, and not every one. The table shows approximately 36,000 clones, with about four fifths occurring only once. The sample in question was PBMCs, obtained around atezolizumab (anti-PD-L1) treatment. The receptor source for this set is a middle-aged man with urothelial cancer.

V is TRBV19 and J is TRBJ1-1; D is unresolved. CDR3 length: 15 amino acids. The germline V gene encodes CDR1 LNHDA and CDR2 SQIVND (reference sequence). V shed 6 bases and J shed 1 base, with 15 bases lying between them. The CDR3 DNA follows: TGTGCCAGTAGACCAACCTTAAACAGGAACACTGAAGCTTTCTTT. As protein: CASRPTLNRNTEAFF.

This rearrangement joins TRBV19 to TRBJ2-1; tentatively, D is TRBD2 (7 bases). CDR1 and CDR2 (germline): LNHDA, SQIVND (reference sequence). This CDR3 has 13 amino acids. Trimming stripped 5 bases from V and 7 bases from J, with 12 bases between. The CDR3 DNA reads as TGTGCCAGTAGTCCGCGGGGGCTGAATGAGCAGTTCTTC. Translation: CASSPRGLNEQFF.

The CDR3 here is CASSPWTFGSYEQYF. The CDR3 DNA reads TGTGCCAGCAGTCCATGGACTTTTGGGTCATACGAGCAGTACTTC. The chain combines TRBV27 with TRBJ2-7; a weak D match, TRBD2 (5 bases). This CDR3 comprises 15 residues. The V and J ends lost 5 bases and 4 bases respectively, with 18 bases between them. Germline V gene data show CDR1 as MNHEY and CDR2 as SMNVEV (reference sequence).

V and J are TRBV4-1 and TRBJ2-7; possible D gene TRBD1, 6 bases. Deletions cut 2 bases from V and 5 bases from J, with 19 bases between. The germline gives CDR1 MGHRA, CDR2 YSYEKL. The CDR3 contains 16 residues. The CDR3 DNA reads TGCGCCAGCAGCCAAAGGGCGAATGGGGGCTTCAACGAGCAGTACTTC. It yields the protein CASSQRANGGFNEQYF.

The chain is built from TRBV27 and TRBJ2-7, with D possibly being TRBD1 (6 bases). V was clipped by 0 bases and J by 2 bases, with 11 bases between them. The CDR3 is 15 amino acids. Per germline, CDR1 MNHEY and CDR2 SMNVEV (reference sequence). The CDR3 nucleotides read TGTGCCAGCAGTTTATCACAGGGTGGGCCCTACGAGCAGTACTTC. Translation: CASSLSQGGPYEQYF.

As regards this clone: At one end, the junction sequence differs from germline, possibly due to a read error. V usage is TRBV6-4 and J usage is TRBJ2-2, with D tentatively TRBD2 (5 bases). The germline V gene has CDR1 MRHNA and CDR2 SNTAGT. The CDR3 contains 18 residues. CDR3 sequence (DNA): TGCAAGCAGACCCCCCAAAAGCGGCTAGCTGGATACACCGGGGAGCTGTTTTTT. Translating gives CKQTPQKRLAGYTGELFF.

The gene calls are TRBV6-1 and TRBJ1-1; D call uncertain. Trimming shortened V by 7 bases and J by 3 bases, and 15 bases separated the two germline ends. The CDR3 loop spans 14 amino acids. Germline CDR1 MNHNS, CDR2 SASEGT. This chain's CDR3 is CASKRLRSDTEAFF. CDR3 sequence (DNA): TGTGCCAGCAAGCGATTAAGGTCGGACACTGAAGCTTTCTTT.

CDR3 coding DNA: TGTGCCAGCAGCGCGGCGGGCAACACTGAAGCTTTCTTT. It is translated as CASSAAGNTEAFF. The chain combines TRBV7-9 with TRBJ1-1, with D hard to call. Germline V CDR1 and CDR2: SEHNR, FQNEAQ (reference sequence). CDR3 length: 13 amino acids. V was trimmed by 5 bases and J by 2 bases, leaving 9 bases between them.

This clone was found a few times. The V call is TRBV5-6, the J call TRBJ2-7; D unresolved. Per germline, CDR1 SGHDT and CDR2 YYEEEE. Trimming pared 2 bases from V and 3 bases from J, leaving 12 bases between. There are 14 residues in the CDR3. The CDR3 reads CASSLLSSNYEQYF. CDR3 sequence (DNA): TGTGCCAGCAGCTTACTCTCTTCCAACTACGAGCAGTACTTC.

The chain joins TRBV7-9 to TRBJ1-4; D might be TRBD1 (6 bases). Germline-derived CDR1 and CDR2 are SEHNR and FQNEAQ (reference sequence). This CDR3 region has 14 residues. With 5 bases removed from V and 7 bases from J, the gap between germline ends came to 14 bases. This CDR3 is CASSPGGAREKLFF. DNA of the CDR3: TGTGCCAGCAGCCCCGGGGGGGCGCGTGAAAAACTGTTTTTT.

This clone was counted a few times. This chain joins TRBV19 and TRBJ1-5, with 7 nucleotides matching TRBD1. V gave up 2 bases and J gave up 1 base; unmatched junction bases: 8. Germline V CDR1 and CDR2: LNHDA, SQIVND (reference sequence). The CDR3 runs 17 residues. The CDR3 bases are TGTGCCAGTAGTATACCGCTCCCACAGGGGAGCAATCAGCCCCAGCATTTT. Translated, it gives CASSIPLPQGSNQPQHF. The full variable domain, completed using reference TRBV19 and TRBJ1-5, is DGGITQSPKYLFRKEGQNVTLSCEQNLNHDAMYWYRQDPGQGLRLIYYSQIVNDFQKGDIAEGYSVSREKKESFPLTVTSAQKNPTAFYLCASSIPLPQGSNQPQHFGDGTRLSIL.

This clone was detected once. The chain employs TRBV28 and TRBJ2-1; 9 bases agree with TRBD1. Germline CDR1 MDHEN, CDR2 SYDVKM. The CDR3 contains 15 residues. V trimming: 11 bases; J trimming: 3 bases; junction bases outside the gene matches: 11. CDR3 sequence (DNA): TGTGCCTGCAAGGGGGGGACAGGGTTCTACAATGAGCAGTTCTTC. Translated, it gives CACKGGTGFYNEQFF.

The V gene is TRBV28, the J gene TRBJ1-5; D unclear. The V end was cut by 7 bases, the J end by 0 bases, with 10 bases between. This CDR3 region has 14 residues. Germline lookup yields CDR1 MDHEN and CDR2 SYDVKM. The CDR3 DNA reads as TGTGCCAGCATTAGCGGAAATAGCAATCAGCCCCAGCATTTT. It encodes CASISGNSNQPQHF. Looking up the rest from reference TRBV28 and TRBJ1-5 gives the full variable domain: DVKVTQSSRYLVKRTGEKVFLECVQDMDHENMFWYRQDPGLGLRLIYFSYDVKMKEKGDIPEGYSVSREKKERFSLILESASTNQTSMYLCASISGNSNQPQHFGDGTRLSIL.

The V call is TRBV18, the J call TRBJ2-1, with a weak D call TRBD1 (5 bases). Trimming left V 5 bases short and J 5 bases short, with 7 bases between. The CDR3 is 12 amino acids. Germline V gene lookup returns CDR1 KGHSH and CDR2 LQKENI. The CDR3 bases are TGTGCCAGCTCAGCCAGGGACAATGAGCAGTTCTTC. Its protein is CASSARDNEQFF.

The V call is TRBV20-1, the J call TRBJ2-7; D perhaps matches TRBD2 (5 bases). The V gene's germline CDR1 is DFQATT and CDR2 SNEGSKA (reference sequence). The CDR3 is 11 residues long. Trimming took 1 base from V and 12 from J, leaving 13 bases between them. CDR3 bases: TGCAGTGCTAGAGCCCTTCCAGCGGTGTACTTC. It yields the protein CSARALPAVYF.

The genes are TRBV28 and TRBJ2-7; D remains unclear. V lost 2 bases, J lost 9 bases, and 14 bases lay in between. CDR3 length: 13 amino acids. The germline gives CDR1 MDHEN, CDR2 SYDVKM. CDR3 loop: CASSLRGDGSQYF. The CDR3 DNA is TGTGCCAGCAGTTTACGAGGAGACGGTTCGCAGTACTTC. The full variable domain, with the rest looked up from reference TRBV28 and TRBJ2-7, is DVKVTQSSRYLVKRTGEKVFLECVQDMDHENMFWYRQDPGLGLRLIYFSYDVKMKEKGDIPEGYSVSREKKERFSLILESASTNQTSMYLCASSLRGDGSQYFGPGTRLTVT.

The chain carries TRBV4-2 and TRBJ1-3, with D perhaps TRBD1 (5 bases). This CDR3 region has 16 residues. Germline CDR1 and CDR2: LGHNA and YNFKEQ. The germline V and J ends were trimmed by 4 bases and 6 bases, with 19 bases remaining between them. The CDR3 spells CASSRSAQGGENTIYF. The CDR3 bases are TGTGCCAGCAGCCGTTCGGCCCAGGGAGGGGAAAACACCATATATTTT.

For the CDR3, the DNA is TGTGCCAGCACGGACAGGGCCAGGCAGCCCCAGCATTTT. Translation gives CASTDRARQPQHF. The J gene is TRBJ1-5, the V gene TRBV6-1; 8 nucleotides align to TRBD1. Germline V gene lookup returns CDR1 MNHNS and CDR2 SASEGT. The CDR3 spans 13 residues. V shed 7 bases and J 7 bases; nucleotides not matched to a gene: 6.

The chain links TRBV20-1 to TRBJ2-1; no clear D. Trimming pared 3 bases from V and 4 bases from J, leaving 4 bases between. Germline CDR1 and CDR2: DFQATT and SNEGSKA (reference sequence). The CDR3 is made up of 11 amino acids. CDR3 DNA: TGCAGTGCTAGCGGGTACAATGAGCAGTTCTTC. It is translated as CSASGYNEQFF.

The V call is TRBV19, the J call TRBJ2-7; 7 positions match TRBD2. Germline lookup yields CDR1 LNHDA and CDR2 SQIVND (reference sequence). J was trimmed by 2 bases and V by 4 bases; bases with no gene match: 8. The CDR3 has 15 amino acids. The CDR3 reads CASSTHGTTAYEQYF. The CDR3 DNA reads TGTGCCAGTAGTACCCACGGGACTACCGCCTACGAGCAGTACTTC.

This chain joins TRBV15 and TRBJ2-7; 9 nucleotides match TRBD1. Looked up from germline, CDR1 is LNHNV and CDR2 is YYDKDF (reference sequence). The V and J ends lost 5 bases and 3 bases, in that order; junction bases with no gene match: 5. This CDR3 is built from 14 residues. In DNA, the CDR3 is TGTGCCACCAGCGGGGGGGGACAGGGCTACGAGCAGTACTTC. Amino acid sequence: CATSGGGQGYEQYF.

This chain links TRBV15 with TRBJ2-1, with 8 bases fitting TRBD2. V lost 0 bases to trimming and J lost 4 bases; unmatched junction nucleotides: 8. The CDR3 contains 17 residues. In germline, CDR1 is LNHNV, CDR2 YYDKDF (reference sequence). Here the CDR3 reads CATSRDVTSGKYNEQFF. The DNA of the CDR3 is TGTGCCACCAGCAGAGATGTCACTAGCGGAAAATACAATGAGCAGTTCTTC.

This rearrangement joins TRBV13 to TRBJ1-2; TRBD1 matches at 8 bases. The J segment lost 7 bases and the V segment lost 4 bases, leaving 14 bases of the junction unmatched. CDR3 length equals 16 residues. Per the germline V gene, CDR1 is PRHDT and CDR2 is FYEKMQ (reference sequence). CDR3: CASSSGTGSWEGGYTF. CDR3 DNA: TGTGCCAGCAGCTCCGGGACAGGTTCTTGGGAGGGTGGCTACACCTTC. Looking up the rest from reference TRBV13 and TRBJ1-2 gives the full variable domain: AAGVIQSPRHLIKEKRETATLKCYPIPRHDTVYWYQQGPGQDPQFLISFYEKMQSDKGSIPDRFSAQQFSDYHSELNMSSLELGDSALYFCASSSGTGSWEGGYTFGSGTRLTVV.

V gene TRBV10-2 combines with J gene TRBJ2-3, with 9 bases matching TRBD2. CDR1 is WSHSY, CDR2 SAAADI, per germline. J was trimmed by 2 bases and V by 3 bases; bases with no gene match: 3. This CDR3 comprises 15 residues. DNA for the CDR3: TGCGCCAGCAGTGAACCGGGACTAGCCACAGATACGCAGTATTTT. Translation: CASSEPGLATDTQYF.

The chain joins TRBV4-1 to TRBJ2-3; a weak D match, TRBD2 (6 bases). The germline V gene has CDR1 MGHRA and CDR2 YSYEKL. This CDR3 is 15 amino acids long. V lost 0 bases to trimming and J lost 3 bases, with 10 bases between them. The CDR3 region is CASSQDGTLTDTQYF. In DNA form, the CDR3 reads TGCGCCAGCAGCCAAGACGGGACTTTGACAGATACGCAGTATTTT.

The chain employs TRBV28 and TRBJ2-2; TRBD1 matches 9 bases. The length of the CDR3 is 18 residues. Germline CDR1 reads MDHEN; CDR2 reads SYDVKM. V dropped 4 bases and J dropped 7; count of bases not matched to a gene: 16. For the CDR3, the DNA is TGTGCCAGCAGTTCCCCGGGACAGGGTATAAATTTACTCGGGGAGCTGTTTTTT. The encoded protein is CASSSPGQGINLLGELFF.

This clone appeared a few times. The chain recombines TRBV28 with TRBJ1-1; 7 nucleotides align to TRBD1. The germline V gene has CDR1 MDHEN and CDR2 SYDVKM. The V segment lost 6 bases and the J segment 3 bases; nucleotides outside the gene matches: 7. The CDR3 extends over 14 amino acids. Here the CDR3 reads CASSLRDSYTEAFF. In nucleotides, the CDR3 is TGTGCCAGCAGCCTCAGGGACAGCTACACTGAAGCTTTCTTT.

This clone was seen a handful of times. V and J are TRBV5-1 and TRBJ2-2, with TRBD1 matching over 7 bases. The CDR3 consists of 15 residues. The ends lost 1 base at V and 5 bases at J; junction bases unmatched: 5. Germline CDR1 is SGHRS and CDR2 is YFSETQ. CDR3 in DNA: TGCGCCAGCAGCTTGATGACAGGGCGGACCGGGGAGCTGTTTTTT. Its translation is CASSLMTGRTGELFF.

In its sample, this clone was seen a few times. The junction does not match germline at one end; this may be a read error. The chain has TRBV7-9 and TRBJ1-1, with D unclear. Germline lookup yields CDR1 SEHNR and CDR2 FQNEAQ (reference sequence). CDR3 length equals 8 residues. For the CDR3, the DNA is TGTGCCAGCAGCCCCGGAGGCTTT. Amino acid sequence: CASSPGGF.

The genes are TRBV6-1 and TRBJ2-7; TRBD2 might be the D (6 bases). The V gene's germline CDR1 is MNHNS and CDR2 SASEGT. V gave up 5 bases and J gave up 6 bases, with 17 bases separating them. The CDR3 runs to 14 residues. CDR3 DNA: TGTGCCAGCAGTCCCCTCGGGGGAAGTGGCGAGCAGTACTTC. Amino acids: CASSPLGGSGEQYF.

With respect to this clone: This specimen includes other DNA sequences encoding the same CDR3. This chain links TRBV19 with TRBJ2-5, with D maybe TRBD1 (6 bases). Germline-derived CDR1 and CDR2 are LNHDA and SQIVND (reference sequence). The length of the CDR3 is 13 residues. V lost 5 bases and J lost 2, with 9 bases in between. The DNA for the CDR3 is TGTGCCAGTAGTCCCGGACAGCAAGAGACCCAGTACTTC. Protein product: CASSPGQQETQYF. The whole variable domain, remainder taken from reference TRBV19 and TRBJ2-5, is DGGITQSPKYLFRKEGQNVTLSCEQNLNHDAMYWYRQDPGQGLRLIYYSQIVNDFQKGDIAEGYSVSREKKESFPLTVTSAQKNPTAFYLCASSPGQQETQYFGPGTRLLVL.

The chain has TRBV9 and TRBJ1-2; 11 bases are a match to TRBD1. Germline lookup yields CDR1 SGDLS and CDR2 YYNGEE. Trimming at V came to 2 bases and at J to 8 bases, leaving 8 bases not matched to a gene. CDR3 length equals 15 residues. The CDR3 coding sequence is TGTGCCAGCAGCGTTACGGACAGGGGGCGTCAGGGCTACACCTTC. It is translated as CASSVTDRGRQGYTF.